These 24 T cell receptor beta chains share one sample of origin, sequenced in a study of blood T cells in healthy people across ages. Together with a sample-barcoded 5' primer, a J-beta primer mix was included in a second PCR lasting about 7 to 12 cycles. TCRdb processed the 5' RACE reads anew with MiXCR; each CDR3 protein has one entry. Counted here are approximately 700,000 distinct CDR3 sequences, about 30% occurring once; the ten biggest clones make up 15%. The sequencing input was blood. The receptors derive from a woman older than 75 in good health.

There are a few counts of this clonotype. The V and J genes are TRBV2 and TRBJ1-1, with D hard to call. V gave up 7 bases and J gave up 0 bases, with 9 bases separating them. This CDR3 is built from 13 residues. Per the germline V gene, CDR1 is SNHLY and CDR2 is FYNNEI. The CDR3 DNA sequence: TGTGCCAGCAAGATAGGGTTGAACACTGAAGCTTTCTTT. Translating it yields CASKIGLNTEAFF. Drawing the rest from reference TRBV2 and TRBJ1-1, the complete variable domain is EPEVTQTPSHQVTQMGQEVILRCVPISNHLYFYWYRQILGQKVEFLVSFYNNEISEKSEIFDDQFSVERPDGSNFTLKIRSTKLEDSAMYFCASKIGLNTEAFFGQGTRLTVV.

This sequence joins TRBV20-1 and TRBJ2-5; perhaps TRBD1 as D (5 bases). The germline V gene has CDR1 DFQATT and CDR2 SNEGSKA (reference sequence). This CDR3 has 12 residues. Trimming took 5 bases from V and 1 from J, leaving 8 bases between them. The CDR3: CSAGQRQETQYF. CDR3 DNA sequence: TGCAGTGCTGGACAACGCCAAGAGACCCAGTACTTC.

In its sample, this clonotype was seen a few times. The gene calls are TRBV7-2 and TRBJ1-1, with a weak D call TRBD1 (5 bases). The CDR3 sequence is 16 residues long. V lost 2 bases and J 4 bases, leaving 17 bases between the germline ends. Looked up from germline, CDR1 is SGHTA and CDR2 is FQGNSA. The CDR3 here is CASSLWSGGVGTEAFF. In nucleotides, the CDR3 is TGTGCCAGCAGCTTATGGTCGGGGGGGGTCGGCACTGAAGCTTTCTTT.

The V and J genes are TRBV7-8 and TRBJ1-2; D might be TRBD1 (6 bases). V lost 3 bases and J lost 7, with 12 bases in between. The CDR3 is 13 residues long. Germline-derived CDR1 and CDR2 are SGHVS and FQNEAQ. The CDR3 DNA reads TGTGCCAGCAGCTTGGGGGGCGCGGGTGGCTACACCTTC. This translates into CASSLGGAGGYTF.

Ten or more counts support this clonotype. V and J are TRBV30 and TRBJ2-5, with TRBD1 as a possible D gene (6 bases). The V and J ends lost 5 bases and 2 bases respectively, with 9 bases between them. In germline, CDR1 is GTSNPN, CDR2 SVGIG (reference sequence). CDR3 length: 12 residues. The CDR3 nucleotides read TGTGCCTGGGAGGGGGAGCAAGAGACCCAGTACTTC. Translation gives CAWEGEQETQYF. Together with reference TRBV30 and TRBJ2-5, the CDR3 gives the full variable domain: SQTIHQWPATLVQPVGSPLSLECTVEGTSNPNLYWYRQAAGRGLQLLFYSVGIGQISSEVPQNLSASRPQDRQFILSSKKLLLSDSGFYLCAWEGEQETQYFGPGTRLLVL.

This clonotype was detected ten times or more. The gene calls are TRBV7-8 and TRBJ2-3; TRBD2 might be the D (7 bases). V gave up 5 bases and J gave up 4 bases, with 19 bases separating them. The CDR3 sequence is 16 residues long. Germline V gene data show CDR1 as SGHVS and CDR2 as FQNEAQ. The CDR3: CASSPLGGGPSDTQYF. The CDR3 region has the DNA TGTGCCAGCAGCCCCTTAGGGGGGGGGCCTTCAGATACGCAGTATTTT.

This clonotype appeared many times. The rearrangement uses TRBV30 and TRBJ1-2; D is unresolved. Trimming took off 0 bases at V and 6 bases at J, with 11 bases between the two ends. This CDR3 has 13 amino acids. Germline V gene data show CDR1 as GTSNPN and CDR2 as SVGIG (reference sequence). The CDR3 here is CAWSVPGRDGYTF. Written as DNA, the CDR3 is TGTGCCTGGAGTGTACCCGGGAGGGATGGCTACACCTTC.

The chain couples TRBV27 to TRBJ2-2, with D perhaps TRBD1 or TRBD2 (6 bases each). Germline V gene sequence: CDR1 MNHEY, CDR2 SMNVEV (reference sequence). The CDR3 is made up of 18 amino acids. With 5 bases removed from V and 1 base from J, the gap between germline ends came to 20 bases. The CDR3 DNA reads TGTGCCAGCAGTCTATACAGGGAGGCAGGCCAGAACACCGGGGAGCTGTTTTTT. Encoded protein: CASSLYREAGQNTGELFF.

The J gene is TRBJ2-3, the V gene TRBV29-1; TRBD2 aligns across 10 bases. The CDR3 is 15 amino acids. V gave up 7 bases and J gave up 4 bases; unmatched junction bases: 11. The germline gives CDR1 SQVTM, CDR2 ANQGSEA. This chain's CDR3 is CSALSGRADSDTQYF. DNA of the CDR3: TGCAGCGCCCTCAGCGGGAGGGCCGATTCAGATACGCAGTATTTT.

This clonotype was detected only a few times. This may stem from a read error, because a much larger clone lies one nucleotide away. The rearrangement uses TRBV7-2 and TRBJ2-1, with 7 bases identical to TRBD2. Per germline, CDR1 SGHTA and CDR2 FQGNSA. CDR3 length: 16 amino acids. The J segment lost 9 bases and the V segment lost 2 bases, leaving 13 bases of the junction unmatched. CDR3 residues: CASSLRTSGFMVEQFF. CDR3 bases: TGTGCCAGCAGCTTACGGACTAGTGGGTTTATGGTTGAGCAGTTCTTC.

The gene calls are TRBV7-2 and TRBJ2-1; 8 bases line up with TRBD1. V lost 5 bases, J lost 6 bases, and 6 bases stayed unmatched. The CDR3 covers 14 residues. Germline V CDR1 and CDR2: SGHTA, FQGNSA. In DNA form, the CDR3 reads TGTGCCAGCAGCGCACGACAGGGGTTCAATGAGCAGTTCTTC. Its protein product is CASSARQGFNEQFF.

The chain combines TRBV28 with TRBJ2-3, with a tentative D call TRBD1 (10 bases). The germline V and J ends were trimmed by 3 bases and 4 bases, with 20 bases remaining between them. This CDR3 contains 17 residues. The germline gives CDR1 MDHEN, CDR2 SYDVKM. CDR3 residues: CASSFSAGGTGADTQYF. The CDR3 DNA follows: TGTGCCAGCAGTTTCTCGGCGGGGGGGACAGGGGCAGATACGCAGTATTTT.

Note on this clonotype: One junction end disagrees with the germline gene, perhaps due to a read error. The chain combines TRBV7-9 with TRBJ1-2; D not resolved. The CDR3 spans 15 residues. Germline assignment: CDR1 SEHNR and CDR2 FQNEAQ (reference sequence). CDR3 DNA sequence: TGCGCCAGCAGCTTGGACCAGGCCCTTGGCTATGGCTACACCTTC. It translates to CASSLDQALGYGYTF.

This clonotype showed up many times. The chain combines TRBV10-3 with TRBJ1-5, with D possibly being TRBD1 (5 bases). Trimming pared 3 bases from V and 3 bases from J, leaving 12 bases between. The germline CDR1 and CDR2 sequences are ENHRY and SYGVKD. This CDR3 is built from 15 residues. Here the CDR3 DNA reads TGTGCCATCAGTGAAAGGGGCACCTCCAATCAGCCCCAGCATTTT. Amino acids: CAISERGTSNQPQHF.

As for this clonotype: A read error is possible here, since a much larger clone lies one base away. The chain couples TRBV29-1 to TRBJ2-5; perhaps D is TRBD1 or TRBD2 (5 bases each). This CDR3 comprises 13 residues. Germline lookup yields CDR1 SQVTM and CDR2 ANQGSEA. This CDR3 is CSEHRGRGNEQYF. The DNA for the CDR3 is TGCAGTGAGCATCGGGGCCGAGGGAATGAGCAGTACTTC.

This clonotype was recorded at least ten times. This rearrangement joins TRBV6-5 to TRBJ2-7; 9 nucleotides align to TRBD2. Trimming took 9 bases from V and 2 from J; bases not matched to a gene: 8. Germline assignment: CDR1 MNHEY and CDR2 SVGAGI. This CDR3 has 14 amino acids. The CDR3 region is CASSSGGHTYEQYF. Written as DNA, the CDR3 is TGTGCCAGTTCCAGCGGGGGGCATACCTACGAGCAGTACTTC.

As regards this clonotype: One end of the junction fails to match germline, which may point to a read error. This chain connects TRBV5-1 to TRBJ2-5; D perhaps matches TRBD2 (7 bases). This CDR3 has 17 amino acids. Germline assignment: CDR1 SGHRS and CDR2 YFSETQ. CDR3 DNA sequence: TGCACCAGCAGCTACCTGAAAGGGGGGGCCCTCCAAGGGACCCAGTACTTC. This encodes CTSSYLKGGALQGTQYF.

V is TRBV7-6 and J is TRBJ2-7; D unclear. The CDR3 loop spans 18 amino acids. Germline-derived CDR1 and CDR2 are SGHVS and FNYEAQ. V gave up 2 bases and J gave up 0 bases, with 20 bases separating them. The CDR3 is CASSLLGQSALSSYEQYF. In DNA form, the CDR3 reads TGTGCCAGCAGCTTATTGGGCCAGAGCGCTCTCAGCTCCTACGAGCAGTACTTC.

This clonotype showed up many times. The CDR3 DNA sequence: TGTGCCAGCAGGGGACAGGGGGCAAGGAGCACAGATACGCAGTATTTT. Protein product: CASRGQGARSTDTQYF. This chain uses TRBV28 with TRBJ2-3; TRBD1 matches 12 bases. Germline V gives CDR1 MDHEN, CDR2 SYDVKM. The CDR3 totals 16 residues. The V and J ends lost 6 bases and 0 bases, in that order; junction bases with no gene match: 4. The full variable domain, with the rest looked up from reference TRBV28 and TRBJ2-3, is DVKVTQSSRYLVKRTGEKVFLECVQDMDHENMFWYRQDPGLGLRLIYFSYDVKMKEKGDIPEGYSVSREKKERFSLILESASTNQTSMYLCASRGQGARSTDTQYFGPGTRLTVL.

The chain uses TRBV20-1 and TRBJ1-5; D gene uncertain. The CDR3 totals 13 residues. V lost 2 bases and J 2 bases, leaving 7 bases between the germline ends. From germline, CDR1 is DFQATT and CDR2 SNEGSKA (reference sequence). DNA of the CDR3: TGCAGTGCTAGACCATTAGGCAATCAGCCCCAGCATTTT. Its translation is CSARPLGNQPQHF.

This rearrangement joins TRBV4-1 to TRBJ2-4; D not certain. The DNA end favors TRBJ2-5, so the J call may be wrong. This CDR3 is built from 16 residues. Germline V gene data show CDR1 as MGHRA and CDR2 as YSYEKL. CDR3 sequence reads: CASSQVSSLIRETQYF. DNA of the CDR3: TGCGCCAGCAGCCAAGTCAGCTCGCTGATACGGGAGACCCAGTACTTC.

This clonotype turned up a few times. Since a much larger clone is just one base distant, this may be a read error. The chain combines TRBV14 with TRBJ2-4; weak D call: TRBD1 (5 bases). From germline, CDR1 is SGHDN and CDR2 FVKESK. CDR3 length: 16 residues. The DNA for the CDR3 is TGTGCCAGCAGCCACCCAGGGCAAGGGGCCAAAAACATTCGGTACTTC. As protein: CASSHPGQGAKNIRYF.

This clonotype was counted a few times. V and J are TRBV29-1 and TRBJ1-2, with 12 bases matching TRBD1. Germline assignment: CDR1 SQVTM and CDR2 ANQGSEA. The CDR3 totals 13 residues. Trimming cost V 6 bases and J 7 bases; bases outside gene matches: 6. CDR3 protein: CSVRDRGLGGYTF. CDR3 sequence (DNA): TGCAGCGTCAGGGACAGGGGGCTTGGTGGCTACACCTTC.

This clonotype was seen at least ten times. The chain couples TRBV4-3 to TRBJ1-2, with a weak D call TRBD1 (5 bases). The CDR3 runs 15 residues. Trimming took 4 bases from V and 6 from J, leaving 18 bases between them. The germline V gene encodes CDR1 LGHNA and CDR2 YSLEER. The CDR3 DNA follows: TGCGCCAGCAGCCTAGGGAAGGGGTCGAGTGATGGCTACACCTTC. This sequence encodes CASSLGKGSSDGYTF.